The T cell receptor beta chain under discussion was sequenced for a study of shared clonotypes between healthy human individuals. About the study: Each donor's CD8 memory used one plate, CD8 naive two, each CD4 subset three. Findings of the study overall: Generation probabilities were higher for clonotypes shared across all four sorted-subset donors than for unshared ones.

Profiling relied on immunoSEQ multiplex PCR, and the TCRdb table lists in-frame clones only, not all of them. This sample has about 1.1 million clones, with approximately 80% found just once. This CDR3 comprises 13 residues. Note on this clone: Its specificity is not known.

Naive CD45RA+ and memory CD45RA-negative subsets were split from CD4+ cells. Sequenced: memory CD4+ T cells from PBMCs. Subset defined: CD45RA-negative fraction. This chain joins TRBV21-1 and TRBJ2-7; TRBD2 reflects the table's D call only, with no check against the DNA. TRBV21-1 has pseudogene status. This TCR came from a man aged 18-30 years in good health. Some clones in this sample may be carry-over from other donors' samples. CDR3 coding DNA: TGTGCCAGCAGCAAACTGCAAAGCCACGAGCAGTACTTC. This translates into CASSKLQSHEQYF.